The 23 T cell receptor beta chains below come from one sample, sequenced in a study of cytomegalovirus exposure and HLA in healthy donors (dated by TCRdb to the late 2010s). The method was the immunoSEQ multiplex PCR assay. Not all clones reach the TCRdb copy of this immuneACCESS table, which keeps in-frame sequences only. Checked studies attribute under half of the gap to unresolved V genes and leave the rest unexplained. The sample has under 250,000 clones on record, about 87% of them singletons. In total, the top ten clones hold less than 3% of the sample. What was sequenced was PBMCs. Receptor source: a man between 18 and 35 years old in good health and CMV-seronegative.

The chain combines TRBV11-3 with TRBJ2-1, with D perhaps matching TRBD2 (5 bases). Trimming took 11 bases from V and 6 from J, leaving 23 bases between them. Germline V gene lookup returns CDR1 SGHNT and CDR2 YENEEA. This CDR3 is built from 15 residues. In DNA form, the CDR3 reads TGTGCCTCCGGGCGGGCGGGTGATATTTTCAATGAGCAGTTCTTC. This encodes CASGRAGDIFNEQFF.

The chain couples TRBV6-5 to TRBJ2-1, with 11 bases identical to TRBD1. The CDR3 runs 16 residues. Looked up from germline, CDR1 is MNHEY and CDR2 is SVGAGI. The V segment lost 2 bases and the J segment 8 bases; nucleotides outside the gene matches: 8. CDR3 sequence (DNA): TGTGCCAGCAGTTACGCCGGGACAGGGGGTTCGTATGAGCAGTTCTTC. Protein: CASSYAGTGGSYEQFF.

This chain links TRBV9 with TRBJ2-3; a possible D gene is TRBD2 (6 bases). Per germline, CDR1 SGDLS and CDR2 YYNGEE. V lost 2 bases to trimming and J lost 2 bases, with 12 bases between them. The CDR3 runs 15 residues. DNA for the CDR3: TGTGCCAGCAGCGTTCGATTAGCGGACACAGATACGCAGTATTTT. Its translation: CASSVRLADTDTQYF.

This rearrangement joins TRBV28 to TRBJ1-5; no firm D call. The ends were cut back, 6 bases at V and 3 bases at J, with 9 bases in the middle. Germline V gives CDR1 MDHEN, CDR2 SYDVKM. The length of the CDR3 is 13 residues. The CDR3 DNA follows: TGTGCCAGCAGATCTCCTAACAATCAGCCCCAGCATTTT. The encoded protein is CASRSPNNQPQHF.

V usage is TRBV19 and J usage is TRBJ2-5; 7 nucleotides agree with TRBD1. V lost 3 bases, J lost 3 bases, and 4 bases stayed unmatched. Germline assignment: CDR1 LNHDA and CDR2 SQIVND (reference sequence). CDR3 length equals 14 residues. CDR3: CASSMGQREETQYF. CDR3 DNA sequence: TGTGCCAGTAGTATGGGACAGAGGGAAGAGACCCAGTACTTC.

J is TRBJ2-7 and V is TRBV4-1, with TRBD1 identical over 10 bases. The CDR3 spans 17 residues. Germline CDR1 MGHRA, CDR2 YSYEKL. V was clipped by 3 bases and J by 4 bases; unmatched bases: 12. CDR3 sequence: CASSQRSLAGQGYEQYF. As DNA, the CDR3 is TGCGCCAGCAGCCAGAGGTCCCTCGCGGGACAGGGGTACGAGCAGTACTTC.

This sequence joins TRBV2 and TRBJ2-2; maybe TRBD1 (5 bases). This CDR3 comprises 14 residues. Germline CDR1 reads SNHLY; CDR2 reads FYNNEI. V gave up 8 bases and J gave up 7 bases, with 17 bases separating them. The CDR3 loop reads CASLHRIPSGELFF. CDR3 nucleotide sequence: TGTGCCAGCTTGCACAGGATTCCGAGCGGGGAGCTGTTTTTT. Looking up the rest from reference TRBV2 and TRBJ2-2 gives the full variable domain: EPEVTQTPSHQVTQMGQEVILRCVPISNHLYFYWYRQILGQKVEFLVSFYNNEISEKSEIFDDQFSVERPDGSNFTLKIRSTKLEDSAMYFCASLHRIPSGELFFGEGSRLTVL.

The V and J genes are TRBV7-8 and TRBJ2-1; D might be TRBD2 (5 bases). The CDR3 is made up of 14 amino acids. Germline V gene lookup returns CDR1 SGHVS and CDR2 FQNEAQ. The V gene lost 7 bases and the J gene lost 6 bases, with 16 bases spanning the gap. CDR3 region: CASMPAGMGNEQFF. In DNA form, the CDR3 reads TGTGCCAGCATGCCAGCCGGGATGGGCAATGAGCAGTTCTTC.

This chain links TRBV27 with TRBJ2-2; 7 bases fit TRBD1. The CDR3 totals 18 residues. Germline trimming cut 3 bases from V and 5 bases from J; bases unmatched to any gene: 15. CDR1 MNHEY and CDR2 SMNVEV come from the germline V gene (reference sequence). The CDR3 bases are TGTGCCAGCAGTTTCCTAGGGACAGCCGTAACAATAACCGGGGAGCTGTTTTTT. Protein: CASSFLGTAVTITGELFF.

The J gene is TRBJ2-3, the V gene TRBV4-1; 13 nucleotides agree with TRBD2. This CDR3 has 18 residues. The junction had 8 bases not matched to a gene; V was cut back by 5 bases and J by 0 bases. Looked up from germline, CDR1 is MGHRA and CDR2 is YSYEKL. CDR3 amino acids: CASSAGTSGEISTDTQYF. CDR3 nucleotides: TGCGCCAGCAGCGCCGGGACTAGCGGGGAGATTAGCACAGATACGCAGTATTTT.

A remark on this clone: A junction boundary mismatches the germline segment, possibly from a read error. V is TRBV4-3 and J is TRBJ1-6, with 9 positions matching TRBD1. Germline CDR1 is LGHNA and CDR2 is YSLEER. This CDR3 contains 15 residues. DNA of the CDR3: TGCGCCAGCAGCAAAGAGGGACAGGGCAATTCACCCCTCCACTTT. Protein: CASSKEGQGNSPLHF.

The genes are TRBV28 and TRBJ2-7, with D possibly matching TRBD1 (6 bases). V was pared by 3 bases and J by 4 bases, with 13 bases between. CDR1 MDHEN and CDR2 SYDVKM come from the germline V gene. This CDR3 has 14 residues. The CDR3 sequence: CASSFLQGAYEQYF. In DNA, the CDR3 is TGTGCCAGCAGTTTTCTACAGGGAGCATACGAGCAGTACTTC.

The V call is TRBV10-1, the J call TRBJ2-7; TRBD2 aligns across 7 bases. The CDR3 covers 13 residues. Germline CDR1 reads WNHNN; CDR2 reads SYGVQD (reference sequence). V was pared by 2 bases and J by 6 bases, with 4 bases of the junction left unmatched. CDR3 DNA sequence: TGCGCCAGCAGTGAGATGGGAGGGTTCGAGCAGTACTTC. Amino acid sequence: CASSEMGGFEQYF.

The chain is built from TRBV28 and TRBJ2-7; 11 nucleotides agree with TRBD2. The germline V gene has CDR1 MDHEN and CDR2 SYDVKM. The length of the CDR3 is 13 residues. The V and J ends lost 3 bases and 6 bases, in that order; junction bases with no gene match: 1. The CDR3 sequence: CASSFTSGSEQYF. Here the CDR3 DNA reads TGTGCCAGCAGTTTCACTAGCGGGAGCGAGCAGTACTTC.

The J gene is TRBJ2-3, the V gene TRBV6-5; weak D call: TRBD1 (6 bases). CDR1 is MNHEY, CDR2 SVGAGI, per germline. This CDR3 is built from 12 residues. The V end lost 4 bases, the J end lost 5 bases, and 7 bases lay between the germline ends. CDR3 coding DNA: TGTGCCAGCAGTTTACAGGGAGATACGCAGTATTTT. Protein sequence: CASSLQGDTQYF.

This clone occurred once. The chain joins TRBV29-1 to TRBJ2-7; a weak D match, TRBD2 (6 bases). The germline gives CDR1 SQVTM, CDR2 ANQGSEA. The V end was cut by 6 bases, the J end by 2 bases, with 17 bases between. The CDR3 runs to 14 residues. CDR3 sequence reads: CSVGWEAAAYEQYF. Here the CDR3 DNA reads TGCAGCGTGGGGTGGGAGGCGGCTGCCTACGAGCAGTACTTC.

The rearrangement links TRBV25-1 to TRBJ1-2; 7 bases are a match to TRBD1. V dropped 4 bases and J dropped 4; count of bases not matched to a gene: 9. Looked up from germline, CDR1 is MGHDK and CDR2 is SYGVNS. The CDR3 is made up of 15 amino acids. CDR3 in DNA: TGTGCCAGCAGTGGCGGACAGGAGGCTCCCTATGGCTACACCTTC. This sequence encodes CASSGGQEAPYGYTF.

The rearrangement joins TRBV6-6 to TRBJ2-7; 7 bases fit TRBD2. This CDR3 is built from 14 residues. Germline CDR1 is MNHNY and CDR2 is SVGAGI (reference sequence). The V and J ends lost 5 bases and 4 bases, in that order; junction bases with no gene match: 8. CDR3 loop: CASSNPGRAYEQYF. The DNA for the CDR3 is TGTGCCAGCAGTAATCCGGGGAGGGCGTACGAGCAGTACTTC.

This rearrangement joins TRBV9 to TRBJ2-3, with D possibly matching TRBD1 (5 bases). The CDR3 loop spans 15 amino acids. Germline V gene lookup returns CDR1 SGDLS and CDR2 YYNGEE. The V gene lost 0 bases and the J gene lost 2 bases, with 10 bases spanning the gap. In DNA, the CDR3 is TGTGCCAGCAGCGTAGGGGGCCGTCCCACAGATACGCAGTATTTT. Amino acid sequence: CASSVGGRPTDTQYF.

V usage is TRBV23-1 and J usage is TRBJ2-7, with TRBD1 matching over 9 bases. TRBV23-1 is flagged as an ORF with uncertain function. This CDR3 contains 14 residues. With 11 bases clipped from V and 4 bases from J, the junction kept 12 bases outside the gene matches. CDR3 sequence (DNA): TGCGCCTTCTGGGGACAGGGTATTGGGTACGAGCAGTACTTC. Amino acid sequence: CAFWGQGIGYEQYF.

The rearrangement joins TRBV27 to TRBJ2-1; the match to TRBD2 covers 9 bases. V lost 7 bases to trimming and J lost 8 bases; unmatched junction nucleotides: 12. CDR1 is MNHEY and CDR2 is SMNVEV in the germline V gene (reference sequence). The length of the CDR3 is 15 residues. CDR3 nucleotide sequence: TGTGCCAGCACCTTTTCGTCTAGCGGGAACTATGAGCAGTTCTTC. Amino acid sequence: CASTFSSSGNYEQFF.

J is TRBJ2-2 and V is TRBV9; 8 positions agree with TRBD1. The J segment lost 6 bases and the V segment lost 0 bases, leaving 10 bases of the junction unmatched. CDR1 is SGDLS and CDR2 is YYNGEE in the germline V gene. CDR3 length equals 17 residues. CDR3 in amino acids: CASSVGETRGRAGELFF. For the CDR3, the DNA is TGTGCCAGCAGCGTAGGCGAAACCAGGGGGCGCGCCGGGGAGCTGTTTTTT.

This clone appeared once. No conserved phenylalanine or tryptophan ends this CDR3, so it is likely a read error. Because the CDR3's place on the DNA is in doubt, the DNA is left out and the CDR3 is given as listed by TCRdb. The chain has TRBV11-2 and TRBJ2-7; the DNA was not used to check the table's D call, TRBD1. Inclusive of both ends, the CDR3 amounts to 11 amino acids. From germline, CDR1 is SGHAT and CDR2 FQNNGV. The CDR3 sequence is CASSSKDRVGI.